Listed below are T cell receptor beta chains from one sample, sequenced in a study of shared clonotypes between healthy human individuals. The data were produced by immunoSEQ multiplex PCR, yet TCRdb's version contains in-frame clones alone and is incomplete. The sample lists 500,000 to 650,000 clones, around 76% occurring once. The sequenced material came from PBMCs. These receptors all stem from a woman aged 40 to 49 in good health. Some clones in this sample may be carry-over from other donors' samples. CDR3s include the opening cysteine and the closing phenylalanine or tryptophan. Each record gives: CDR3 DNA, CDR3 protein, clone size, D gene, J gene, V gene. D genes are given only for firm matches. Rows may omit the clone size; those that give it use once, few, many or a size class.

TGTGCCTGGAGGGACGACCTGCCTAGCGGGGGATCCTACGAGCAGTACTTC | CAWRDDLPSGGSYEQYF | NA | TRBD2 | TRBJ2-7 | TRBV30
NA | CASSTSLNYGYTF | NA | NA | TRBJ1-2 | TRBV4-3
TGTGCCAGCAGCCCACAGGGGGCACAATCCTACGAGCAGTACTTC | CASSPQGAQSYEQYF | NA | TRBD1 | TRBJ2-7 | TRBV7-3
TGTGCCAGCAGCTTACACGGTAGCGGGAACAATGAGCAGTTCTTC | CASSLHGSGNNEQFF | once | TRBD2 | TRBJ2-1 | TRBV11-3
TGCAGTGCTAGGGGGGAGACCCAGTACTTC | CSARGETQYF | few | NA | TRBJ2-5 | TRBV20-1
TGCAGTGCTACGCGCGAGCAGTACTTC | CSATREQYF | NA | NA | TRBJ2-7 | TRBV20-1
TGTGCCGGGGGGACAGGGGTGATCTACGAGCAGTACTTC | CAGGTGVIYEQYF | NA | TRBD1 | TRBJ2-7 | TRBV2
TGCAGCGTTGACAGGGGTTTTTCTCGTGGTGGCTACACCTTC | CSVDRGFSRGGYTF | NA | NA | TRBJ1-2 | TRBV29-1
TGTGCCAGCAGTGTGTCAGGGTCTGACACTGAAGCTTTCTTT | CASSVSGSDTEAFF | NA | NA | TRBJ1-1 | TRBV2
TGTGCCAGCAGCTTTGGATTTTTGGGGCGGAAAGCCAAAAACATTCAGTACTTC | CASSFGFLGRKAKNIQYF | NA | NA | TRBJ2-4 | TRBV11-2
TGTGCCAGCAGTGAATCCGTAGCAGGGACCCACACCATATATTTT | CASSESVAGTHTIYF | NA | NA | TRBJ1-3 | TRBV25-1
TGTGCCAGCACCTCAGGGAGCTATGGCTACACCTTC | CASTSGSYGYTF | many | NA | TRBJ1-2 | TRBV2
TGTGCCAGCAGTGTCCGTAGCGGGAGTTTGAATGAGCAGTTCTTC | CASSVRSGSLNEQFF | NA | TRBD2 | TRBJ2-1 | TRBV6-5
TGTGCCAGTAGTACTCGGACAGGCGGTTATGGCTACACCTTC | CASSTRTGGYGYTF | NA | TRBD1 | TRBJ1-2 | TRBV19
TGTGCCAGCAGGTCAAACCAGAACACTGAAGCTTTCTTT | CASRSNQNTEAFF | NA | NA | TRBJ1-1 | TRBV7-9
TGTGCCAGCAGCTTGGGGACTAGCCGACTCACAGATACGCAGTATTTT | CASSLGTSRLTDTQYF | NA | TRBD2 | TRBJ2-3 | TRBV7-2
TGCGCCAGCGGCGAGACCTACGAGCAGTACTTC | CASGETYEQYF | once | NA | TRBJ2-7 | TRBV10-2
TGTGCCTGGAGTGCCGGGACTATCTACGAGCAGTACTTC | CAWSAGTIYEQYF | NA | TRBD2 | TRBJ2-7 | TRBV30
TGTGCCAGTAGCGGCGGGATGACCTACAATGAGCAGTTCTTC | CASSGGMTYNEQFF | NA | NA | TRBJ2-1 | TRBV19
TGTGCCAGTAGTATAGGGTCTAGCCTCGAGGAGACCCAGTACTTC | CASSIGSSLEETQYF | NA | NA | TRBJ2-5 | TRBV19
TGTGCCAGCAGTCCGGGATACGAGCAGTACTTC | CASSPGYEQYF | NA | NA | TRBJ2-7 | TRBV28
TGCGCCAGCAGCTTGGGACTTGGAGACGGGGAAGAGACCCAGTACTTC | CASSLGLGDGEETQYF | NA | NA | TRBJ2-5 | TRBV5-1
TGTGCCAGCAGCCCACAGGGGTACGAGCAGTACTTC | CASSPQGYEQYF | once | TRBD1 | TRBJ2-7 | TRBV28
TGTGCCAGCAGCTCGGGAGACAGGGTCCAAGAGACCCAGTACTTC | CASSSGDRVQETQYF | NA | NA | TRBJ2-5 | TRBV5-4
TGCGCCAGCAGCTCGGGGAGGAGGAGTGCCAGCACAGATACGCAGTATTTT | CASSSGRRSASTDTQYF | few | NA | TRBJ2-3 | TRBV5-1
TGTGCCAGTAGTACTCGGGGACACACAGATACGCAGTATTTT | CASSTRGHTDTQYF | NA | NA | TRBJ2-3 | TRBV19
TGCAGCGTGGTGGGGACAAACACAGATACGCAGTATTTT | CSVVGTNTDTQYF | NA | NA | TRBJ2-3 | TRBV29-1
TGTGCCAGCAGCTTACAGGGGGCGGCCTACGAGCAGTACTTC | CASSLQGAAYEQYF | NA | TRBD1 | TRBJ2-7 | TRBV7-8